Shown below are 28 T cell receptor beta chains from a single sample sequenced in a study of blood T cell repertoires in COVID-19. Some clones are missing from TCRdb's copy, which holds only in-frame ones; the method was immunoSEQ multiplex PCR. Seen here are approximately 90,000 clones, roughly 84% observed once, and the top ten hold 9.5% to 15%. Specimen: peripheral blood. All receptors derive from a human donor in a cohort sampled during active COVID-19.

The rearrangement uses TRBV2 and TRBJ1-2, with 8 bases matching TRBD1. J lost 2 bases, V lost 5 bases, and 10 bases had no gene match. This CDR3 contains 16 residues. Germline CDR1 is SNHLY and CDR2 is FYNNEI. CDR3 sequence: CASSHARTGKNYGYTF. Written as DNA, the CDR3 is TGTGCCAGCAGTCACGCCAGGACAGGGAAGAACTATGGCTACACCTTC. The full variable domain, completed using reference TRBV2 and TRBJ1-2, is EPEVTQTPSHQVTQMGQEVILRCVPISNHLYFYWYRQILGQKVEFLVSFYNNEISEKSEIFDDQFSVERPDGSNFTLKIRSTKLEDSAMYFCASSHARTGKNYGYTFGSGTRLTVV.

The CDR3 reads CASSQDSTNYGYTF. CDR3 coding DNA: TGCGCCAGCAGCCAAGACAGTACTAACTATGGCTACACCTTC. The chain recombines TRBV4-3 with TRBJ1-2; D not certain. Germline loops: CDR1 LGHNA, CDR2 YSLEER. This CDR3 comprises 14 residues. The ends were cut back, 0 bases at V and 0 bases at J, with 5 bases in the middle.

The J gene is TRBJ2-7, the V gene TRBV9; 7 bases are a match to TRBD2. Unmatched junction bases numbered 7, after V lost 10 bases and J lost 3 bases. Germline V lookup: CDR1 SGDLS, CDR2 YYNGEE. This CDR3 spans 12 amino acids. The CDR3 region is CAGGDYIYEQYF. The CDR3 bases are TGTGCCGGGGGGGACTACATCTACGAGCAGTACTTC.

Concerning this clone itself: The sample has other DNA sequences that encode this CDR3 too. The chain has TRBV5-1 and TRBJ1-1; 7 bases are shared with TRBD1. Unmatched junction bases numbered 3, after V lost 0 bases and J lost 4 bases. Germline lookup yields CDR1 SGHRS and CDR2 YFSETQ. This CDR3 spans 14 amino acids. The CDR3 sequence: CASSLGQGGTEAFF. CDR3 DNA sequence: TGCGCCAGCAGCTTGGGACAGGGAGGCACTGAAGCTTTCTTT. The full variable domain, with the rest looked up from reference TRBV5-1 and TRBJ1-1, is KAGVTQTPRYLIKTRGQQVTLSCSPISGHRSVSWYQQTPGQGLQFLFEYFSETQRNKGNFPGRFSGRQFSNSRSEMNVSTLELGDSALYLCASSLGQGGTEAFFGQGTRLTVV.

The chain uses TRBV5-1 and TRBJ2-5; 9 bases map to TRBD1. Germline lookup yields CDR1 SGHRS and CDR2 YFSETQ. V dropped 4 bases and J dropped 2; count of bases not matched to a gene: 6. The CDR3 sequence is 15 residues long. CDR3 DNA: TGCGCCAGCAGCCCGGGACAGGGCTTACAAGAGACCCAGTACTTC. Its translation: CASSPGQGLQETQYF.

This chain links TRBV19 with TRBJ1-5; TRBD1 might be the D (5 bases). In germline, CDR1 is LNHDA, CDR2 SQIVND (reference sequence). The V gene lost 0 bases and the J gene lost 8 bases, with 8 bases spanning the gap. This CDR3 region has 13 residues. The CDR3 is CASSIEGVEPQHF. The CDR3 DNA reads as TGTGCCAGTAGTATAGAAGGGGTGGAGCCCCAGCATTTT.

The chain combines TRBV7-8 with TRBJ1-5; 7 bases map to TRBD1. This CDR3 spans 19 amino acids. Germline V gene data show CDR1 as SGHVS and CDR2 as FQNEAQ. The ends lost 5 bases at V and 0 bases at J; junction bases unmatched: 16. The CDR3: CASSRTGGQLFYSNQPQHF. Here the CDR3 DNA reads TGTGCCAGCAGCCGCACCGGGGGACAGCTCTTTTATAGCAATCAGCCCCAGCATTTT.

As concerns this clone: A junction boundary mismatches the germline segment, possibly from a read error. This chain connects TRBV29-1 to TRBJ1-2; 8 nucleotides match TRBD1. Germline-derived CDR1 and CDR2 are SQVTM and ANQGSEA. CDR3 length: 14 amino acids. The CDR3 spells CSVEETGVPYGYTF. The CDR3 bases are TGCAGCGTCGAAGAGACAGGGGTTCCCTATGGCTACACCTTC. Complete variable domain (other parts from reference TRBV29-1 and TRBJ1-2): SAVISQKPSRDICQRGTSLTIQCQVDSQVTMMFWYRQQPGQSLTLIATANQGSEATYESGFVIDKFPISRPNLTFSTLTVSNMSPEDSSIYLCSVEETGVPYGYTFGSGTRLTVV.

The J gene is TRBJ2-1, the V gene TRBV7-2, with TRBD2 identical over 9 bases. Germline-derived CDR1 and CDR2 are SGHTA and FQGNSA. This CDR3 is built from 16 residues. Trimming at V came to 1 base and at J to 2 bases, leaving 3 bases not matched to a gene. DNA of the CDR3: TGTGCCAGCAGCTTAGTCCCTAGCGGGGCCTACAATGAGCAGTTCTTC. Protein: CASSLVPSGAYNEQFF. Filled out from reference TRBV7-2 and TRBJ2-1, the complete variable domain reads GAGVSQSPSNKVTEKGKDVELRCDPISGHTALYWYRQSLGQGLEFLIYFQGNSAPDKSGLPSDRFSAERTGGSVSTLTIQRTQQEDSAVYLCASSLVPSGAYNEQFFGPGTRLTVL.

The rearrangement joins TRBV4-3 to TRBJ2-1; D is uncertain. V shed 1 base and J shed 0 bases, with 10 bases lying between them. This CDR3 has 16 amino acids. Per germline, CDR1 LGHNA and CDR2 YSLEER. CDR3 residues: CASSQGLRSSYNEQFF. CDR3 coding DNA: TGCGCCAGCAGCCAAGGATTGAGAAGCTCCTACAATGAGCAGTTCTTC.

The chain couples TRBV19 to TRBJ2-4; possibly TRBD2 for D (6 bases). The CDR3 length is 16 residues. Germline lookup yields CDR1 LNHDA and CDR2 SQIVND (reference sequence). V was cut by 10 bases and J by 1 base, with 20 bases left in between. For the CDR3, the DNA is TGTGCCACCCGATCGGAGGGTGGAGGGGCCAAAAACATTCAGTACTTC. Its translation is CATRSEGGGAKNIQYF.

This chain uses TRBV25-1 with TRBJ1-3; 7 bases line up with TRBD1. This CDR3 is 17 amino acids long. Trimming took 1 base from V and 4 from J; bases not matched to a gene: 10. CDR1 is MGHDK, CDR2 SYGVNS, per germline. The CDR3 loop is CASSESRGTGAGNTIYF. In DNA form, the CDR3 reads TGTGCCAGCAGTGAATCCCGGGGCACAGGGGCAGGAAACACCATATATTTT.

The chain recombines TRBV7-9 with TRBJ2-3, with 7 bases matching TRBD2. The CDR3 runs 15 residues. Germline values: CDR1 SEHNR, CDR2 FQNEAQ (reference sequence). Germline trimming cut 3 bases from V and 2 bases from J; bases unmatched to any gene: 5. In DNA, the CDR3 is TGTGCCAGCAGCTTTGCTAGCGGAATCACAGATACGCAGTATTTT. Its protein is CASSFASGITDTQYF.

The V call is TRBV6-1, the J call TRBJ2-1, with TRBD2 identical over 8 bases. The CDR3 sequence is 17 residues long. The ends lost 0 bases at V and 11 bases at J; junction bases unmatched: 15. CDR1 and CDR2 from the germline V gene are MNHNS and SASEGT. The CDR3 is CASSEALGTRGGRQQFF. The CDR3 DNA follows: TGTGCCAGCAGTGAAGCGCTCGGGACTAGGGGGGGGCGGCAGCAGTTCTTC.

The chain carries TRBV27 and TRBJ2-7; possibly TRBD2 for D (6 bases). Germline CDR1 is MNHEY and CDR2 is SMNVEV (reference sequence). Trimming pared 1 base from V and 2 bases from J, leaving 21 bases between. The CDR3 runs to 18 residues. CDR3: CASSLFGGKVLWTYEQYF. In DNA form, the CDR3 reads TGTGCCAGCAGTTTATTCGGGGGTAAGGTGTTGTGGACCTACGAGCAGTACTTC.

The chain carries TRBV19 and TRBJ2-4; D might be TRBD1 (6 bases). The CDR3 is 14 residues long. V was clipped by 5 bases and J by 0 bases, with 8 bases between them. Germline V gives CDR1 LNHDA, CDR2 SQIVND (reference sequence). This CDR3 reads CASSHREAKNIQYF. The DNA for the CDR3 is TGTGCCAGTAGTCACAGGGAAGCCAAAAACATTCAGTACTTC.

Written as DNA, the CDR3 is TGTGCCAGCAGTACACAGGACAGGGGGCGAGGCTACACCTTC. It codes for CASSTQDRGRGYTF. The chain is built from TRBV28 and TRBJ1-2; TRBD1 agrees at 11 bases. The CDR3 length is 14 residues. V lost 5 bases and J lost 8; bases outside the gene matches: 7. The germline gives CDR1 MDHEN, CDR2 SYDVKM.

J is TRBJ2-5 and V is TRBV9; 7 bases are shared with TRBD2. Germline CDR1 SGDLS, CDR2 YYNGEE. This CDR3 spans 17 amino acids. The V segment lost 0 bases and the J segment 1 base; nucleotides outside the gene matches: 9. CDR3 bases: TGTGCCAGCAGCGTAGACCTCGGGGCTAGCGGCCAAGAGACCCAGTACTTC. As protein: CASSVDLGASGQETQYF.

This chain joins TRBV7-3 and TRBJ2-1; TRBD2 aligns across 9 bases. J gave up 8 bases and V 5 bases, and 13 bases lay outside the gene matches. The germline gives CDR1 SGHTA, CDR2 FQGTGA. The CDR3 spans 16 residues. For the CDR3, the DNA is TGTGCCAGCAGCCCAATAGCGGGAGAAAGATTCCATGAGCAGTTCTTC. Its protein is CASSPIAGERFHEQFF.

The CDR3 DNA is TGCAGTGCTAGTTCCAGGGGGTACGGTCAGCCCCAGCATTTT. This gives the protein CSASSRGYGQPQHF. The chain couples TRBV20-1 to TRBJ1-5; 7 bases fit TRBD1. CDR1 is DFQATT and CDR2 is SNEGSKA in the germline V gene (reference sequence). The CDR3 is 14 residues long. V lost 3 bases and J lost 6; bases outside the gene matches: 8.

This chain connects TRBV20-1 to TRBJ2-1; D unresolved. Germline lookup yields CDR1 DFQATT and CDR2 SNEGSKA (reference sequence). This CDR3 contains 13 residues. Trimming removed 3 bases at V and 2 bases at J, with 8 bases between. The CDR3 is CSASSLAYNEQFF. As DNA, the CDR3 is TGCAGTGCTAGTTCCCTAGCCTACAATGAGCAGTTCTTC.

This chain uses TRBV5-1 with TRBJ1-1; no clear D. V was shortened by 4 bases and J by 1 base, with 11 bases between the two germline ends. The germline gives CDR1 SGHRS, CDR2 YFSETQ. The length of the CDR3 is 14 residues. The CDR3 reads CASSVLSENTEAFF. The DNA of the CDR3 is TGCGCCAGCAGCGTATTGTCAGAGAACACTGAAGCTTTCTTT.

V gene TRBV4-1 combines with J gene TRBJ2-1, with 15 bases fitting TRBD2. CDR1 is MGHRA and CDR2 is YSYEKL in the germline V gene. The CDR3 is 17 residues long. Losses at the gene ends were 4 bases for V and 7 bases for J; bases not matched to a gene: 8. In DNA form, the CDR3 reads TGCGCCAGCAGCCTCTGGACTAGCGGGAGGGCTTCGAATGAGCAGTTCTTC. It yields the protein CASSLWTSGRASNEQFF.

The CDR3 loop is CASRAGGETQYF. CDR3 in DNA: TGTGCCAGCAGGGCAGGGGGAGAGACCCAGTACTTC. The J gene is TRBJ2-5, the V gene TRBV2, with 7 bases fitting TRBD1. The germline V gene has CDR1 SNHLY and CDR2 FYNNEI. The J segment lost 4 bases and the V segment lost 6 bases, leaving 2 bases of the junction unmatched. The CDR3 totals 12 residues.

The chain recombines TRBV20-1 with TRBJ2-5, with 10 bases aligning to TRBD2. The V gene's germline CDR1 is DFQATT and CDR2 SNEGSKA (reference sequence). The CDR3 spans 14 residues. Unmatched junction bases numbered 6, after V lost 3 bases and J lost 5 bases. The CDR3 DNA sequence: TGCAGTGCTAGTTCCAGCGGGAGGGTGGAGACCCAGTACTTC. The encoded protein is CSASSSGRVETQYF.

The chain is built from TRBV5-4 and TRBJ2-1; 11 positions match TRBD1. The V segment lost 4 bases and the J segment 10 bases; nucleotides outside the gene matches: 10. There are 15 residues in the CDR3. Germline loops: CDR1 SGHNT, CDR2 YYREEE (reference sequence). CDR3: CASSLGQGAGVEQFF. Written as DNA, the CDR3 is TGTGCCAGCAGCCTCGGACAGGGGGCGGGTGTGGAGCAGTTCTTC.

CDR3 bases: TGTGCCAGCAGCCAAAAAACCCTCAGGGGGATAAACACTGAAGCTTTCTTT. This codes for CASSQKTLRGINTEAFF. This chain uses TRBV3-1 (or the pseudogene TRBV3-2) with TRBJ1-1; 7 bases are a match to TRBD1. The junction had 11 bases not matched to a gene; V was cut back by 2 bases and J by 2 bases. The germline CDR1 and CDR2 sequences are LGHDT and YNNKEL (reference sequence). The CDR3 length is 17 residues.

The chain recombines TRBV5-6 with TRBJ1-2, with TRBD1 as a possible D gene (6 bases). This CDR3 is 15 amino acids long. Germline V gene lookup returns CDR1 SGHDT and CDR2 YYEEEE. V lost 4 bases and J lost 5, with 18 bases in between. The chain's CDR3 is CASSPPGQGIYGYTF. The CDR3 DNA reads as TGTGCCAGCAGCCCGCCGGGTCAGGGGATATATGGCTACACCTTC.